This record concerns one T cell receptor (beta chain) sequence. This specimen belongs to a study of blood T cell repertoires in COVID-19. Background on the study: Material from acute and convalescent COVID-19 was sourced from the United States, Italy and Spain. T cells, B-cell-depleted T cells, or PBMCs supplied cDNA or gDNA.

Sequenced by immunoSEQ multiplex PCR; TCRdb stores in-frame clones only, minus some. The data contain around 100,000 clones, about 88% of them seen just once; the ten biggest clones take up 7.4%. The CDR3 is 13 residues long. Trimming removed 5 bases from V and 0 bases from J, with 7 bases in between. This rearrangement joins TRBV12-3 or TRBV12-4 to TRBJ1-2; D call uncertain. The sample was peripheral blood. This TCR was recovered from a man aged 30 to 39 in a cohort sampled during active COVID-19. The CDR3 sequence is CASSPGANYGYTF. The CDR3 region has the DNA TGTGCCAGCAGTCCGGGAGCTAACTATGGCTACACCTTC.